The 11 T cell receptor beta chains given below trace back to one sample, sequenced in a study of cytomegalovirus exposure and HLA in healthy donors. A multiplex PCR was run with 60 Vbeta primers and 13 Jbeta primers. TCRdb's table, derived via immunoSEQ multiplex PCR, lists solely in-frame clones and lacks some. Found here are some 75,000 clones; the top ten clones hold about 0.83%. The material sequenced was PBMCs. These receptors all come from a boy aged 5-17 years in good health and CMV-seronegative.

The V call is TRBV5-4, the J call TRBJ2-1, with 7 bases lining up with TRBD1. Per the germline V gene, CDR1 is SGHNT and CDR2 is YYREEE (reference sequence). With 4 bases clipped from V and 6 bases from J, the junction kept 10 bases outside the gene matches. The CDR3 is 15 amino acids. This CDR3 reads CASSVRDREFNEQFF. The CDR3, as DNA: TGTGCCAGCAGCGTCCGGGACAGAGAATTCAATGAGCAGTTCTTC.

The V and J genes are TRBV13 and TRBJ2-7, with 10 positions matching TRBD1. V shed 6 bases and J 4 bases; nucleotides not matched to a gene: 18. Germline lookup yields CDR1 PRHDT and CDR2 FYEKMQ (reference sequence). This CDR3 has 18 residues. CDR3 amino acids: CASRVSTWIGTGDYEQYF. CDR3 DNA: TGTGCCAGCAGGGTTTCCACCTGGATAGGGACAGGGGATTACGAGCAGTACTTC.

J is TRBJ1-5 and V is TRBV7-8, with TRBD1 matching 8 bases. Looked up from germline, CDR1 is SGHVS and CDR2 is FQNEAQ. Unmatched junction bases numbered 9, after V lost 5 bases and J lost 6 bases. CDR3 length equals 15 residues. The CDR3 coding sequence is TGTGCCAGCAGCCCACAGGACAGGGTCGGTCAGCCCCAGCATTTT. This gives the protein CASSPQDRVGQPQHF.

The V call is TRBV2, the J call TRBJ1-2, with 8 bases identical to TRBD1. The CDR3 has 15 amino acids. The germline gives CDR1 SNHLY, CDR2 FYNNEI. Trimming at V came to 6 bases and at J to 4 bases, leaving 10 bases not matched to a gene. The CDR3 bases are TGTGCCAGCAGCGACCGACAGGGGTTGAGCTATGGCTACACCTTC. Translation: CASSDRQGLSYGYTF.

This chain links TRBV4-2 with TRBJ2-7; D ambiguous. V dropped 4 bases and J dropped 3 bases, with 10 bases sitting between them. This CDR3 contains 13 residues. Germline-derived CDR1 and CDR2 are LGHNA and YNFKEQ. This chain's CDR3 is CASSRDPVYEQYF. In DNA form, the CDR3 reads TGTGCCAGCAGCCGAGATCCTGTCTACGAGCAGTACTTC.

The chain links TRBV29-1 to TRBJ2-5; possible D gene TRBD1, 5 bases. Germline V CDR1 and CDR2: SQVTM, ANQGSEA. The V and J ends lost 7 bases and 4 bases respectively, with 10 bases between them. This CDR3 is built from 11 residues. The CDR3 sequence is CSGQIRETQYF. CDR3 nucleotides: TGCAGCGGACAGATTCGAGAGACCCAGTACTTC.

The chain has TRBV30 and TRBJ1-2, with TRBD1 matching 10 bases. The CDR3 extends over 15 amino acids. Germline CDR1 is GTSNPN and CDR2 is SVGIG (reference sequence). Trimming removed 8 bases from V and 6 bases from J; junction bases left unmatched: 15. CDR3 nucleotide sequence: TGTGCCGGTTCCGACAGGGGGCGCTTTTTTCATGGCTACACCTTC. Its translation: CAGSDRGRFFHGYTF.

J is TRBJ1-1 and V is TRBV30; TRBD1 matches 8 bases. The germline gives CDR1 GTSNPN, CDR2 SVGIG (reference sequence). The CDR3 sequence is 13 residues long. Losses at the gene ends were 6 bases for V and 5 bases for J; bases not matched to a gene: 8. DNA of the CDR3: TGTGCCTGTTCTGACAGGGGAGATACTGAAGCTTTCTTT. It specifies CACSDRGDTEAFF.

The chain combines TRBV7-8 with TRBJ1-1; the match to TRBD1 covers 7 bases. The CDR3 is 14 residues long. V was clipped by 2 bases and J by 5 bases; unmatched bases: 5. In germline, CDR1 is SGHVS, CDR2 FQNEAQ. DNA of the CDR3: TGTGCCAGCAGCTTAATACAGACAGGGACTGAAGCTTTCTTT. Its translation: CASSLIQTGTEAFF.

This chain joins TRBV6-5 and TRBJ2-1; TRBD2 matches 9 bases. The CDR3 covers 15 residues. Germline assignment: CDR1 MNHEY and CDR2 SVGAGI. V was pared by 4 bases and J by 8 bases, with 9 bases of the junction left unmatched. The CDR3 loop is CASSSNGGLAHEQFF. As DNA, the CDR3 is TGTGCCAGCAGTTCTAACGGGGGACTAGCCCATGAGCAGTTCTTC.

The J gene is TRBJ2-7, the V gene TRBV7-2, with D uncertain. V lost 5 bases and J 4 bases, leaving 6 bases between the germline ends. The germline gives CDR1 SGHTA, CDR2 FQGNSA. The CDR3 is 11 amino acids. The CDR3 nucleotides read TGTGCCAGCAGCCCACTTTACGAGCAGTACTTC. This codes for CASSPLYEQYF. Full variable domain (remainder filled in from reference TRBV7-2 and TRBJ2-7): GAGVSQSPSNKVTEKGKDVELRCDPISGHTALYWYRQSLGQGLEFLIYFQGNSAPDKSGLPSDRFSAERTGGSVSTLTIQRTQQEDSAVYLCASSPLYEQYFGPGTRLTVT.